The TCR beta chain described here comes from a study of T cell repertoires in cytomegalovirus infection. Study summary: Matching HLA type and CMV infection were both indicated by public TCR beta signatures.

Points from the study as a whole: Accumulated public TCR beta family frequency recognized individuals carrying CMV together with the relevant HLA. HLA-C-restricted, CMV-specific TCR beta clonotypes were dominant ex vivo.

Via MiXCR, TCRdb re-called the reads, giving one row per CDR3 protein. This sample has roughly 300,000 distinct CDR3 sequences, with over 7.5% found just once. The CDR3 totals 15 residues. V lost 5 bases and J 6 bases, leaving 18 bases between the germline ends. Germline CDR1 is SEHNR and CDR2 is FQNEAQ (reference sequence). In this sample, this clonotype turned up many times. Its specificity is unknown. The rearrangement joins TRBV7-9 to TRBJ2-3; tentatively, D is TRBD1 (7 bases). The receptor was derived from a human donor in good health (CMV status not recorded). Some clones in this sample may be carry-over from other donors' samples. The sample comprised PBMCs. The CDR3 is CASSPGGLGGDTQYF. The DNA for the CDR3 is TGTGCCAGCAGCCCAGGGGGGTTAGGGGGCGATACGCAGTATTTT.